Each of the 21 T cell receptor beta chains below was sequenced from the same sample in a study of T cell repertoires in cytomegalovirus infection. Via MiXCR, TCRdb re-called the reads, giving one row per CDR3 protein. Among hundreds of thousands of distinct CDR3 sequences, around 35% were seen once, and the ten largest hold 15% to 20%. Their antigens are not known. Sequencing used cultured PBMCs, obtained from culture after CMV antigen stimulation. The receptor source for this set is a human donor in good health (CMV status not recorded). Some clones in this sample may be carry-over from other donors' samples.

The rearrangement joins TRBV18 to TRBJ1-5; D remains unclear. This CDR3 region has 16 residues. Trimming removed 1 base at V and 0 bases at J, with 10 bases between. CDR1 is KGHSH, CDR2 LQKENI, per germline. Written as DNA, the CDR3 is TGTGCCAGCTCACCACAGGCAGATGATAGCAATCAGCCCCAGCATTTT. Translation: CASSPQADDSNQPQHF.

The sample holds a few counts of this clonotype. The rearrangement uses TRBV20-1 and TRBJ2-1; TRBD2 matches at 11 bases. The CDR3 is 14 amino acids. Germline V lookup: CDR1 DFQATT, CDR2 SNEGSKA (reference sequence). The junction had 5 bases not matched to a gene; V was cut back by 4 bases and J by 6 bases. The CDR3 region is CSAKGTSGTNEQFF. The CDR3 nucleotides read TGCAGTGCTAAGGGGACTAGCGGAACCAATGAGCAGTTCTTC.

CDR3 DNA sequence: TGTGCCAGCAGGAGGACAGGAGCCAATTCACCCCTCCACTTT. It codes for CASRRTGANSPLHF. The gene calls are TRBV12-3 or TRBV12-4 and TRBJ1-6; 7 nucleotides align to TRBD1. J lost 7 bases, V lost 6 bases, and 6 bases had no gene match. This CDR3 has 14 amino acids.

This rearrangement joins TRBV24-1 to TRBJ2-1, with D tentatively TRBD2 (6 bases). Germline CDR1 reads KGHDR; CDR2 reads SFDVKD. Trimming cost V 9 bases and J 9 bases, with 14 bases left between them. CDR3 length: 12 residues. The CDR3 loop reads CATSRGGVEQFF. The CDR3 DNA follows: TGTGCCACCTCAAGAGGCGGGGTTGAGCAGTTCTTC.

The chain combines TRBV19 with TRBJ1-1, with 11 bases fitting TRBD1. This CDR3 is built from 16 residues. Trimming at V came to 0 bases and at J to 7 bases, leaving 7 bases not matched to a gene. Germline V gene data show CDR1 as LNHDA and CDR2 as SQIVND (reference sequence). In DNA form, the CDR3 reads TGTGCCAGTAGTATAGATCCGGACAGGGGGCGAGTTGAAGCTTTCTTT. Residues: CASSIDPDRGRVEAFF.

This sequence joins TRBV6-5 and TRBJ2-2; D gene unclear. Germline CDR1 is MNHEY and CDR2 is SVGAGI. With 5 bases removed from V and 4 bases from J, the gap between germline ends came to 5 bases. CDR3 length: 12 residues. This chain's CDR3 is CASSRATGELFF. CDR3 nucleotides: TGTGCCAGCAGTCGGGCCACCGGGGAGCTGTTTTTT.

This clonotype was picked up a small number of times. The chain links TRBV12-3 or TRBV12-4 to TRBJ1-1; the D gene is possibly TRBD1 (5 bases). CDR3 length equals 12 residues. The V end lost 5 bases, the J end lost 8 bases, and 12 bases lay between the germline ends. The CDR3 DNA sequence: TGTGCCAGCAGTCCGGGACTGCGGGAAGCTTTCTTT. Protein: CASSPGLREAFF.

This clonotype occurred many times. J is TRBJ1-1 and V is TRBV7-2; D is unresolved. Trimming took off 5 bases at V and 4 bases at J, with 11 bases between the two ends. CDR3 size: 13 residues. CDR1 and CDR2 (germline): SGHTA, FQGNSA. This chain's CDR3 is CASSPNLSTEAFF. As DNA, the CDR3 is TGTGCCAGCAGCCCCAACCTGAGCACTGAAGCTTTCTTT. The entire variable domain, with the rest obtained from reference TRBV7-2 and TRBJ1-1, is as follows: GAGVSQSPSNKVTEKGKDVELRCDPISGHTALYWYRQSLGQGLEFLIYFQGNSAPDKSGLPSDRFSAERTGGSVSTLTIQRTQQEDSAVYLCASSPNLSTEAFFGQGTRLTVV.

This clonotype was observed a handful of times. This chain links TRBV7-9 with TRBJ1-2; D gene uncertain. This CDR3 contains 13 residues. Trimming cost V 1 base and J 6 bases, with 9 bases left between them. The germline CDR1 and CDR2 sequences are SEHNR and FQNEAQ (reference sequence). CDR3 sequence (DNA): TGTGCCAGCAGCTTAGGGCAACTAAATGGCTACACCTTC. Translating it yields CASSLGQLNGYTF.

The chain recombines TRBV12-3 or TRBV12-4 with TRBJ2-3; tentatively, D is TRBD1 or TRBD2 (6 bases each). CDR3 length: 12 amino acids. V was trimmed by 3 bases and J by 9 bases, leaving 10 bases between them. CDR3 bases: TGTGCCAGCAGTTTGGGGGGCATCACGCAGTATTTT. Protein: CASSLGGITQYF.

This clonotype has a single count. CDR3 in amino acids: CASSPERAGETGELFF. The CDR3 DNA sequence: TGTGCCAGCAGCCCCGAACGAGCGGGAGAGACCGGGGAGCTGTTTTTT. The chain carries TRBV7-4 and TRBJ2-2; 8 positions match TRBD2. Germline assignment: CDR1 SGHVT and CDR2 SQSDAQ. Unmatched junction bases numbered 10, after V lost 5 bases and J lost 5 bases. This CDR3 comprises 16 residues.

V usage is TRBV7-6 and J usage is TRBJ2-5, with 8 bases identical to TRBD2. J gave up 5 bases and V 0 bases, and 8 bases lay outside the gene matches. CDR1 and CDR2 from the germline V gene are SGHVS and FNYEAQ. CDR3 length: 16 residues. The CDR3 nucleotides read TGTGCCAGCAGCTTAGCCCCTAGCGGGTTGGGGGAGACCCAGTACTTC. This translates into CASSLAPSGLGETQYF.

This clonotype was seen ten or more times. The chain employs TRBV7-2 and TRBJ1-5, with 7 nucleotides matching TRBD1. V was pared by 1 base and J by 3 bases, with 6 bases of the junction left unmatched. CDR1 SGHTA and CDR2 FQGNSA come from the germline V gene. The CDR3 loop spans 16 amino acids. CDR3 in amino acids: CASSLVGTAPNQPQHF. In DNA form, the CDR3 reads TGTGCCAGCAGCTTAGTAGGGACAGCACCCAATCAGCCCCAGCATTTT.

Only a few counts were recorded for this clonotype. The chain couples TRBV19 to TRBJ2-5; 7 nucleotides agree with TRBD2. V lost 4 bases, J lost 5 bases, and 10 bases stayed unmatched. The CDR3 is made up of 15 amino acids. Germline V gene lookup returns CDR1 LNHDA and CDR2 SQIVND (reference sequence). The CDR3 reads CASSTPPSGDETQYF. Written as DNA, the CDR3 is TGTGCCAGTAGTACTCCCCCAAGCGGGGACGAGACCCAGTACTTC.

The V call is TRBV27, the J call TRBJ2-3; TRBD2 might be the D (6 bases). With 5 bases removed from V and 2 bases from J, the gap between germline ends came to 14 bases. From germline, CDR1 is MNHEY and CDR2 SMNVEV (reference sequence). The CDR3 has 15 amino acids. CDR3 sequence reads: CASSRRGRVTDTQYF. The CDR3 DNA reads as TGTGCCAGCAGTAGACGGGGGAGAGTCACAGATACGCAGTATTTT.

The rearrangement links TRBV20-1 to TRBJ2-3; TRBD1 is a possible D gene (6 bases). The CDR3 contains 14 residues. Germline CDR1 DFQATT, CDR2 SNEGSKA (reference sequence). Trimming cost V 6 bases and J 2 bases, with 15 bases left between them. The CDR3 nucleotides are TGCAGTGCAATCTGGGACATTTACACAGATACGCAGTATTTT. This codes for CSAIWDIYTDTQYF.

This clonotype was detected many times. The J gene is TRBJ2-5, the V gene TRBV7-2; D assignment may be TRBD1 or TRBD2 (6 bases each). Trimming took off 2 bases at V and 3 bases at J, with 10 bases between the two ends. Germline V CDR1 and CDR2: SGHTA, FQGNSA. The CDR3 extends over 14 amino acids. CDR3 loop: CASSLIRGEETQYF. The CDR3 DNA reads as TGTGCCAGCAGCTTAATAAGGGGGGAAGAGACCCAGTACTTC.

The table lists this clonotype with a few counts. The chain employs TRBV19 and TRBJ1-1; D is unclear. CDR3 length: 12 residues. Trimming pared 10 bases from V and 2 bases from J, leaving 11 bases between. Germline V gene data show CDR1 as LNHDA and CDR2 as SQIVND (reference sequence). The CDR3 region has the DNA TGTGCCATTGTTGACGGAAACACTGAAGCTTTCTTT. Translating it yields CAIVDGNTEAFF.

This chain uses TRBV4-1 with TRBJ2-1; TRBD2 is a possible D gene (6 bases). V shed 1 base and J shed 8 bases, with 12 bases lying between them. There are 14 residues in the CDR3. CDR1 and CDR2 from the germline V gene are MGHRA and YSYEKL. The CDR3 nucleotides are TGCGCCAGCAGCCAAGGGGGACTTCCCCATGAGCAGTTCTTC. Protein product: CASSQGGLPHEQFF.

This clonotype was seen a handful of times. The chain couples TRBV10-3 to TRBJ2-2; no definite D call. V lost 4 bases, J lost 5 bases, and 2 bases lay in between. Per the germline V gene, CDR1 is ENHRY and CDR2 is SYGVKD. The CDR3 totals 11 residues. CDR3 in amino acids: CAISGTGELFF. CDR3 nucleotides: TGTGCCATCAGTGGGACCGGGGAGCTGTTTTTT.

The rearrangement uses TRBV19 and TRBJ1-5, with a possible D match to TRBD1 (6 bases). The CDR3 extends over 16 amino acids. V lost 5 bases and J lost 4, with 18 bases in between. CDR1 and CDR2 (germline): LNHDA, SQIVND (reference sequence). This CDR3 reads CASSPRTAQTNQPQHF. CDR3 sequence (DNA): TGTGCCAGTAGTCCCCGGACAGCCCAAACAAATCAGCCCCAGCATTTT. Using reference TRBV19 and TRBJ1-5 for the parts outside the CDR3, the full variable domain is DGGITQSPKYLFRKEGQNVTLSCEQNLNHDAMYWYRQDPGQGLRLIYYSQIVNDFQKGDIAEGYSVSREKKESFPLTVTSAQKNPTAFYLCASSPRTAQTNQPQHFGDGTRLSIL.